This T cell receptor beta chain stems from a study of human T cells and chemical hapten exposure. In TCRdb, the RACE reads were re-called with MiXCR into one record per CDR3 protein. This sample has a few hundred thousand distinct CDR3 sequences; about 6% occur once, and the top ten carry over 5.5%. With 6 bases removed from V and 8 bases from J, the gap between germline ends came to 19 bases. Germline V gene data show CDR1 as MNHEY and CDR2 as SVGEGT. This CDR3 contains 14 residues. This clonotype showed up many times. This sample's time point: patch test 2, 6 weeks after DPC sensitization. Specified treatment: therapeutic diphenylcyclopropenone sensitization with weekly scalp DPC.

Sequencing was performed on whole blood, taken in connection with sensitization to the hapten diphenylcyclopropenone (DPC). V usage is TRBV6-2 or TRBV6-3 and J usage is TRBJ1-1; tentative D call: TRBD1 (6 bases). This sequence originates from a woman aged 18-29 years with alopecia areata. Some clones in this sample may be carry-over from other donors' samples. The CDR3 is CASSRADRFPEAFF. The CDR3 DNA is TGTGCCAGCAGCCGAGCCGACAGGTTCCCCGAAGCTTTCTTT.